This T cell receptor beta chain was captured by sequencing in a study of T cell responses to AZD1222 COVID-19 vaccine. Pooled in the analysis were second doses at about 4 or about 12 weeks. Points from the study as a whole: Repertoires were sampled only after the peak T cell response. There were mostly white British donors and more females than males, and clonal diversity was possibly underestimated. Regions 160-218 and 743-854 held dominance among vaccine-associated CD4 TCRs, which spanned spike.

This CDR3 is 15 amino acids long. The V end was cut by 2 bases, the J end by 5 bases, with 13 bases between. Germline CDR1 is MNHEY and CDR2 is SMNVEV (reference sequence). Notes on this clone: Antigen specificity is unknown.

Clones were read by immunoSEQ multiplex PCR, and TCRdb kept only the in-frame ones, dropping some. The table records over 110,000 clones, approximately 87% of them present only once. Sequences were derived from peripheral blood, sampled 28 days after the second AZD1222 dose. The chain links TRBV27 to TRBJ2-1; the D gene is possibly TRBD2 (5 bases). The receptor was derived from an adult who received the AZD1222 COVID-19 vaccine. CDR3 nucleotides: TGTGCCAGCAGTTTAACTAGGGCCGGCCACAATGAGCAGTTCTTC. Its translation is CASSLTRAGHNEQFF.